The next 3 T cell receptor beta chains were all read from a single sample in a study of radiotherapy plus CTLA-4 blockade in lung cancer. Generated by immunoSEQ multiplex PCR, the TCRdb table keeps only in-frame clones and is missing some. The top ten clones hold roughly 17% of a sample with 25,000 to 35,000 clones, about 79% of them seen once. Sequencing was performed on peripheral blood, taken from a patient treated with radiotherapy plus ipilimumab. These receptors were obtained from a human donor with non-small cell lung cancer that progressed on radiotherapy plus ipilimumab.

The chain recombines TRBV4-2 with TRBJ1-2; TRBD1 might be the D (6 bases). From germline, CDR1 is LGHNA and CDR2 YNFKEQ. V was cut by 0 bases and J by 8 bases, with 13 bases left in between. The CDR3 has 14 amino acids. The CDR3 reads CASSQEYAGGGYTF. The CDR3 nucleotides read TGTGCCAGCAGCCAAGAATACGCGGGGGGCGGCTACACCTTC.

CDR3 coding DNA: TGTGCCAGCAGCTTTCGGTTCGGTGCGGGACAAGAGACCCAGTACTTC. This translates into CASSFRFGAGQETQYF. The chain uses TRBV5-6 and TRBJ2-5, with a tentative D call TRBD2 (6 bases). The length of the CDR3 is 16 residues. Germline-derived CDR1 and CDR2 are SGHDT and YYEEEE. Trimming removed 2 bases from V and 2 bases from J, with 16 bases in between. Together with reference TRBV5-6 and TRBJ2-5, the CDR3 gives the full variable domain: DAGVTQSPTHLIKTRGQQVTLRCSPKSGHDTVSWYQQALGQGPQFIFQYYEEEERQRGNFPDRFSGHQFPNYSSELNVNALLLGDSALYLCASSFRFGAGQETQYFGPGTRLLVL.

CDR3 nucleotide sequence: TGTGCCAGCAGACTTGACGGAGCAGATACGCAGTATTTT. Protein product: CASRLDGADTQYF. The genes are TRBV6-6 and TRBJ2-3, with D hard to call. With 6 bases removed from V and 4 bases from J, the gap between germline ends came to 11 bases. Looked up from germline, CDR1 is MNHNY and CDR2 is SVGAGI (reference sequence). There are 13 residues in the CDR3.